What follows are 10 T cell receptor beta chains derived from one specimen sequenced in a study of siplizumab effects on memory and regulatory T cells. Profiling relied on immunoSEQ multiplex PCR, and the TCRdb table lists in-frame clones only, not all of them. Here the sample spans approximately 50,000 clones, 93% being singletons. Source material: CD8+ T cells sorted from blood. The receptor set was obtained from a human donor in good health.

This clone was detected once. The rearrangement joins TRBV6-5 to TRBJ2-4; D might be TRBD1 or TRBD2, each matching 5 bases. The CDR3 length is 13 residues. V was pared by 4 bases and J by 6 bases, with 10 bases between. The germline CDR1 and CDR2 sequences are MNHEY and SVGAGI. CDR3 DNA sequence: TGTGCCAGCAGTTCCTCGGGGCTAAACATTCAGTACTTC. Translation gives CASSSSGLNIQYF.

V usage is TRBV11-3 and J usage is TRBJ2-7; D possibly corresponds to TRBD1 (7 bases). The ends were cut back, 5 bases at V and 4 bases at J, with 15 bases in the middle. The germline CDR1 and CDR2 sequences are SGHNT and YENEEA. The CDR3 has 14 amino acids. The CDR3 DNA follows: TGTGCCAGCAGCACCCAGGGGGGACATTACGAGCAGTACTTC. It codes for CASSTQGGHYEQYF.

The V call is TRBV5-6, the J call TRBJ2-7, with 8 bases identical to TRBD2. Looked up from germline, CDR1 is SGHDT and CDR2 is YYEEEE. This CDR3 has 14 amino acids. V shed 2 bases, J shed 4 bases, and the junction held 5 bases outside the gene matches. Written as DNA, the CDR3 is TGTGCCAGCAGCTTTGGAAGCGGGAGTTACGAGCAGTACTTC. This encodes CASSFGSGSYEQYF.

The chain couples TRBV7-9 to TRBJ2-3; D not resolved. Germline V gene sequence: CDR1 SEHNR, CDR2 FQNEAQ (reference sequence). V lost 4 bases to trimming and J lost 0 bases, with 14 bases between them. This CDR3 is 16 amino acids long. CDR3 sequence (DNA): TGTGCCAGCAGCTCCCCGGCACAGCCTAGCACAGATACGCAGTATTTT. Translation gives CASSSPAQPSTDTQYF.

The CDR3 DNA reads TGTGCCAGCAGCTCGTGGGACAGGGATGAAAAACTGTTTTTT. Protein product: CASSSWDRDEKLFF. The rearrangement uses TRBV7-9 and TRBJ1-4, with 9 bases aligning to TRBD1. The germline gives CDR1 SEHNR, CDR2 FQNEAQ (reference sequence). With 4 bases clipped from V and 6 bases from J, the junction kept 3 bases outside the gene matches. This CDR3 comprises 14 residues.

This chain uses TRBV11-2 with TRBJ2-3; 8 bases match TRBD2. CDR3 size: 14 residues. J lost 6 bases, V lost 1 base, and 3 bases had no gene match. CDR1 and CDR2 (germline): SGHAT, FQNNGV. This chain's CDR3 is CASSLAGGPDTQYF. DNA of the CDR3: TGTGCCAGCAGCTTAGCGGGAGGGCCGGATACGCAGTATTTT.

This chain links TRBV27 with TRBJ2-1; D possibly uses TRBD1 or TRBD2 (5 bases each). V was cut by 3 bases and J by 2 bases, with 14 bases left in between. CDR3 length: 16 residues. Germline V gene lookup returns CDR1 MNHEY and CDR2 SMNVEV (reference sequence). In DNA, the CDR3 is TGTGCCAGCAGTTTGGGGCGGGTACCAGCCTACAATGAGCAGTTCTTC. Its translation: CASSLGRVPAYNEQFF.

V gene TRBV15 combines with J gene TRBJ2-2; D is unclear. Germline V gene lookup returns CDR1 LNHNV and CDR2 YYDKDF (reference sequence). Trimming shortened V by 0 bases and J by 3 bases, and 5 bases separated the two germline ends. The CDR3 has 14 residues. The CDR3 sequence is CATSRDGDTGELFF. CDR3 nucleotides: TGTGCCACCAGCAGAGATGGGGACACCGGGGAGCTGTTTTTT.

The chain carries TRBV5-3 and TRBJ2-6; D not resolved. TRBV5-3 is recorded as an ORF, its role being uncertain. There are 14 residues in the CDR3. Trimming shortened V by 7 bases and J by 3 bases, and 11 bases separated the two germline ends. CDR3 DNA: TGTGCCAGATTGGCAGGCGGTGGGGCCAACGTCCTGACTTTC. Translating it yields CARLAGGGANVLTF.

The chain employs TRBV4-1 and TRBJ1-1; no reliable D call. Per the germline V gene, CDR1 is MGHRA and CDR2 is YSYEKL. This CDR3 has 14 amino acids. The germline V and J ends were trimmed by 0 bases and 3 bases, with 8 bases remaining between them. The CDR3, as DNA: TGCGCCAGCAGCCAAGAGCGGTTACACACTGAAGCTTTCTTT. Translating it yields CASSQERLHTEAFF.